The next 5 T cell receptor beta chains were all read from a single sample in a study of blood T cell repertoires in COVID-19. Here immunoSEQ multiplex PCR was the method, and the copy in TCRdb shows in-frame clones only, minus some. The sample holds about 310,000 clones; 90% are singletons and the top ten take 2.9%. Specimen: peripheral blood. The receptors were sampled from a woman in her 30s with COVID-19, enrolled during active disease.

The chain recombines TRBV4-1 with TRBJ2-1; 11 bases align to TRBD2. CDR3 length: 15 amino acids. Germline loops: CDR1 MGHRA, CDR2 YSYEKL. V was pared by 5 bases and J by 8 bases, with 8 bases of the junction left unmatched. CDR3 bases: TGCGCCAGCAGCTTTAGCGGGAGGGGGGGGGATGAGCAGTTCTTC. It yields the protein CASSFSGRGGDEQFF.

The J gene is TRBJ2-1, the V gene TRBV25-1, with 9 nucleotides matching TRBD1. The CDR3 totals 13 residues. Losses at the gene ends were 6 bases for V and 8 bases for J; bases not matched to a gene: 5. Per the germline V gene, CDR1 is MGHDK and CDR2 is SYGVNS. The DNA of the CDR3 is TGTGCCAGCAGAGGGACAGGGACCCATGAGCAGTTCTTC. This encodes CASRGTGTHEQFF. Full variable domain (rest looked up from reference TRBV25-1 and TRBJ2-1): EADIYQTPRYLVIGTGKKITLECSQTMGHDKMYWYQQDPGMELHLIHYSYGVNSTEKGDLSSESTVSRIRTEHFPLTLESARPSHTSQYLCASRGTGTHEQFFGPGTRLTVL.

The V call is TRBV11-2, the J call TRBJ2-7, with TRBD2 matching over 10 bases. The germline V gene has CDR1 SGHAT and CDR2 FQNNGV. V shed 6 bases and J 3 bases; nucleotides not matched to a gene: 2. This CDR3 is built from 13 residues. DNA for the CDR3: TGTGCCAGCAGGGCTAGCGGGAGCTACGAGCAGTACTTC. It encodes CASRASGSYEQYF.

This clone has only a few counts. The chain uses TRBV6-4 and TRBJ1-6; weak D call: TRBD1 (5 bases). Per germline, CDR1 MRHNA and CDR2 SNTAGT. Trimming shortened V by 6 bases and J by 10 bases, and 16 bases separated the two germline ends. The CDR3 sequence is 14 residues long. For the CDR3, the DNA is TGTGCCAGCAGGCCCCAGGGCGATGACTCACCCCTCCACTTT. This codes for CASRPQGDDSPLHF.

The rearrangement links TRBV30 to TRBJ1-5; TRBD1 might be the D (6 bases). With 1 base removed from V and 6 bases from J, the gap between germline ends came to 10 bases. The CDR3 spans 13 residues. Germline V gives CDR1 GTSNPN, CDR2 SVGIG (reference sequence). The CDR3 DNA reads as TGTGCCTGGAGTGCAGGGGACCGTCAGCCCCAGCATTTT. Translating it yields CAWSAGDRQPQHF.